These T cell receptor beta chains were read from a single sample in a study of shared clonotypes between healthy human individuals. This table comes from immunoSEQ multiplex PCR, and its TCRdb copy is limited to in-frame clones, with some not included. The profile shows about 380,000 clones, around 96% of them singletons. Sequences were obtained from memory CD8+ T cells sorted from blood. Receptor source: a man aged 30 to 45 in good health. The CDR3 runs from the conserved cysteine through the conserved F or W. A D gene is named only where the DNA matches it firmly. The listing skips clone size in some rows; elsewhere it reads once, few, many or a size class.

CDR3 protein: CASSRRTGITGELFF; CDR3 DNA: TGTGCCAGCAGCCGCAGGACTGGAATCACCGGGGAGCTGTTTTTT; D gene: NA; J gene: TRBJ2-2; clone size: NA; V gene: TRBV11-2
CDR3 protein: CASSLVTLAYEQYF; CDR3 DNA: TGTGCCAGCAGCTTGGTGACCCTAGCCTACGAGCAGTACTTC; D gene: NA; J gene: TRBJ2-7; clone size: NA; V gene: TRBV5-6
CDR3 protein: CALTGRQHVRREVGTDTQYF; CDR3 DNA: TGTGCCCTTACGGGCAGACAGCACGTAAGACGGGAGGTGGGCACAGATACGCAGTATTTT; D gene: TRBD2; J gene: TRBJ2-3; clone size: NA; V gene: TRBV30
CDR3 protein: CASSQLAGSYEQYF; CDR3 DNA: TGTGCCAGCAGCCAACTAGCGGGCTCCTACGAGCAGTACTTC; D gene: TRBD2; J gene: TRBJ2-7; clone size: NA; V gene: TRBV7-2
CDR3 protein: CASSFRGDTQYF; CDR3 DNA: TGTGCCAGCAGCTTCAGGGGTGATACGCAGTATTTT; D gene: NA; J gene: TRBJ2-3; clone size: NA; V gene: TRBV7-9
CDR3 protein: CASSLGVRGTVQYYEQYF; CDR3 DNA: TGCGCCAGCAGCTTGGGGGTTCGGGGGACAGTGCAGTACTACGAGCAGTACTTC; D gene: NA; J gene: TRBJ2-7; clone size: NA; V gene: TRBV5-1
CDR3 protein: CASSIAGGDTQYF; CDR3 DNA: TGTGCCAGTAGTATTGCCGGGGGAGATACGCAGTATTTT; D gene: NA; J gene: TRBJ2-3; clone size: NA; V gene: TRBV19
CDR3 protein: CASSYPERSSYEQYF; CDR3 DNA: TGTGCCAGCAGCTATCCGGAACGGAGCTCCTACGAGCAGTACTTC; D gene: NA; J gene: TRBJ2-7; clone size: NA; V gene: TRBV6-6
CDR3 protein: CASTTGGAGQETQYF; CDR3 DNA: TGTGCCAGCACCACAGGGGGCGCCGGTCAAGAGACCCAGTACTTC; D gene: TRBD1; J gene: TRBJ2-5; clone size: few; V gene: TRBV14
CDR3 protein: CASSEHNEQFF; CDR3 DNA: TGTGCCAGCAGTGAACACAATGAGCAGTTCTTC; D gene: NA; J gene: TRBJ2-1; clone size: few; V gene: TRBV6-1
CDR3 protein: CASSSRGSTDTQYF; CDR3 DNA: TGTGCCAGCAGCTCCCGGGGGAGCACAGATACGCAGTATTTT; D gene: NA; J gene: TRBJ2-3; clone size: NA; V gene: TRBV7-9
CDR3 protein: CASSLAGASYEQYF; CDR3 DNA: TGTGCCAGCAGTTTAGCGGGAGCATCCTACGAGCAGTACTTC; D gene: TRBD2; J gene: TRBJ2-7; clone size: NA; V gene: TRBV27
CDR3 protein: CASSGTGTGTNTIYF; CDR3 DNA: TGTGCCAGCAGTGGAACCGGGACAGGGACAAACACCATATATTTT; D gene: TRBD1; J gene: TRBJ1-3; clone size: NA; V gene: TRBV25-1
CDR3 protein: CASSVLQRNTIYF; CDR3 DNA: TGTGCCAGCAGTGTGCTCCAGAGAAACACCATATATTTT; D gene: NA; J gene: TRBJ1-3; clone size: once; V gene: TRBV6-1
CDR3 protein: CAISDSIAGDEQYF; CDR3 DNA: TGTGCCATCAGTGACTCTATAGCGGGAGACGAGCAGTACTTC; D gene: TRBD2; J gene: TRBJ2-7; clone size: once; V gene: TRBV10-3
CDR3 protein: CASSLTAPTGELFF; CDR3 DNA: TGCGCCAGCAGCTTGACGGCTCCCACCGGGGAGCTGTTTTTT; D gene: NA; J gene: TRBJ2-2; clone size: NA; V gene: TRBV5-1
CDR3 protein: CASSRLTADRPSGTNEQFF; CDR3 DNA: TGCGCCAGCAGCCGCTTAACAGCGGACAGGCCCTCCGGGACTAATGAGCAGTTCTTC; D gene: NA; J gene: TRBJ2-1; clone size: NA; V gene: TRBV4-1
CDR3 protein: CAWSGILHYEQYF; CDR3 DNA: TGTGCCTGGAGTGGGATACTGCACTACGAGCAGTACTTC; D gene: NA; J gene: TRBJ2-7; clone size: NA; V gene: TRBV30
CDR3 protein: CASGGWPRRSFYEQYF; CDR3 DNA: TGTGCCAGCGGTGGTTGGCCCCGTCGGAGTTTCTACGAGCAGTACTTC; D gene: NA; J gene: TRBJ2-7; clone size: NA; V gene: TRBV6-1
CDR3 protein: CASSRTASYVGYTF; CDR3 DNA: TGTGCCAGTTCCCGGACAGCATCTTATGTTGGCTACACCTTC; D gene: NA; J gene: TRBJ1-2; clone size: NA; V gene: TRBV19